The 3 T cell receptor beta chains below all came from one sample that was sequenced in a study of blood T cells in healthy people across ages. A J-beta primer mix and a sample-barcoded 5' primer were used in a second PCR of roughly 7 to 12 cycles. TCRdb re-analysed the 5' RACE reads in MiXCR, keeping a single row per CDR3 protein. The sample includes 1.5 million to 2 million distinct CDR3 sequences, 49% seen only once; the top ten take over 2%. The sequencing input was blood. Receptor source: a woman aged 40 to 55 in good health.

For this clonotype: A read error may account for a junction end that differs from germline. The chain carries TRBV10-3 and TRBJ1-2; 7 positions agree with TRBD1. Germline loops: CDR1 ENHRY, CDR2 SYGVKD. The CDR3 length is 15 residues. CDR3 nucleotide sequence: TGTGCCTTCAGTGAGTCCGAATGGGACAGACGCGGCTACACCTTC. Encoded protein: CAFSESEWDRRGYTF.

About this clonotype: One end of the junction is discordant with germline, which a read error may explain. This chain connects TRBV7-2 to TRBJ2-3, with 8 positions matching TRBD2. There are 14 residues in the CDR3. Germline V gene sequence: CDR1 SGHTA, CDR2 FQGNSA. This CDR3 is CASSRGGASDTQNF. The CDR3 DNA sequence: TGTGCCAGCAGCCGGGGGGGCGCCTCAGATACGCAGAATTTT.

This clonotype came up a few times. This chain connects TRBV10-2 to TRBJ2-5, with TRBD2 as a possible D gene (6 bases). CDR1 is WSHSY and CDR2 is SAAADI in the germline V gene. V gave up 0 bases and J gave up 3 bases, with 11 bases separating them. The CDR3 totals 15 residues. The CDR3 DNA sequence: TGCGCCAGCAGTGAGTCGTTGGGACTCAAAGAGACCCAGTACTTC. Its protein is CASSESLGLKETQYF.